Below, 24 T cell receptor beta chains from the same sample are listed, as sequenced in a study of cytomegalovirus exposure and HLA in healthy donors. PCR was performed using 60 Vbeta and 13 Jbeta primers. Generated by immunoSEQ multiplex PCR, the TCRdb table keeps only in-frame clones and is missing some. The table has under 150,000 clones, around 80% seen once; the top ten hold about 1.5%. Sequenced sample: PBMCs. Receptors originate from a man in his thirties or forties in good health and CMV-seropositive.

The chain joins TRBV28 to TRBJ2-5; a weak D match, TRBD1 (7 bases). Trimming pared 6 bases from V and 7 bases from J, leaving 18 bases between. Germline CDR1 MDHEN, CDR2 SYDVKM. This CDR3 comprises 14 residues. CDR3 nucleotide sequence: TGTGCCAGCAGCCCCCAAAGGGGGCGGGGGACCCAGTACTTC. It is translated as CASSPQRGRGTQYF.

This clone was found once. This chain uses TRBV2 with TRBJ2-3; the D gene is possibly TRBD2 (7 bases). From germline, CDR1 is SNHLY and CDR2 FYNNEI. Trimming stripped 5 bases from V and 3 bases from J, with 12 bases between. The CDR3 has 14 amino acids. CDR3 loop: CASSPGGQTDTQYF. The CDR3 coding sequence is TGTGCCAGCAGTCCGGGGGGCCAGACAGATACGCAGTATTTT.

The genes are TRBV5-1 and TRBJ2-5; TRBD2 matches at 12 bases. The DNA end lines up better with TRBJ2-7; the J call may be wrong. Germline assignment: CDR1 SGHRS and CDR2 YFSETQ. This CDR3 has 14 residues. CDR3 residues: CASSLTSGSIEQYF. The CDR3 region has the DNA TGCGCCAGCAGCCTGACTAGCGGGAGTATCGAGCAGTACTTC.

V and J are TRBV10-2 and TRBJ1-1, with TRBD1 matching over 8 bases. The CDR3 covers 17 residues. Germline-derived CDR1 and CDR2 are WSHSY and SAAADI. Unmatched junction bases numbered 11, after V lost 5 bases and J lost 0 bases. The CDR3 DNA reads TGCGCCAGCAGTCCGGGACAGGTCCATATCATGAACACTGAAGCTTTCTTT. Protein sequence: CASSPGQVHIMNTEAFF.

This clone was observed a handful of times. The chain links TRBV6-6 to TRBJ2-4; TRBD1 might be the D (5 bases). The V gene lost 10 bases and the J gene lost 7 bases, with 20 bases spanning the gap. Germline V gives CDR1 MNHNY, CDR2 SVGAGI (reference sequence). The CDR3 totals 14 residues. DNA for the CDR3: TGTGCCAAAAGGCGCCACACTTCAGGGAACATTCAGTACTTC. Residues: CAKRRHTSGNIQYF.

The chain recombines TRBV11-3 with TRBJ2-5, with D possibly being TRBD1 (5 bases). The DNA end favors TRBJ2-7, so the J call may be wrong. Germline V CDR1 and CDR2: SGHNT, YENEEA. The CDR3 has 13 residues. The CDR3 sequence: CASSFNKGHEQYF. The CDR3 DNA follows: TGTGCCAGCAGCTTCAATAAGGGGCACGAGCAGTACTTC.

V gene TRBV5-1 combines with J gene TRBJ1-2; D gene ambiguous. Germline V gene lookup returns CDR1 SGHRS and CDR2 YFSETQ. V was cut by 0 bases and J by 5 bases, with 5 bases left in between. This CDR3 contains 12 residues. The CDR3 loop reads CASSLGEYGYTF. DNA for the CDR3: TGCGCCAGCAGCTTGGGAGAGTATGGCTACACCTTC. Using reference TRBV5-1 and TRBJ1-2 for the parts outside the CDR3, the full variable domain is KAGVTQTPRYLIKTRGQQVTLSCSPISGHRSVSWYQQTPGQGLQFLFEYFSETQRNKGNFPGRFSGRQFSNSRSEMNVSTLELGDSALYLCASSLGEYGYTFGSGTRLTVV.

This clone was observed a few times. The rearrangement uses TRBV4-2 and TRBJ2-1, with 8 bases aligning to TRBD2. Germline lookup yields CDR1 LGHNA and CDR2 YNFKEQ. The junction had 5 bases not matched to a gene; V was cut back by 0 bases and J by 4 bases. The CDR3 loop spans 16 amino acids. CDR3 coding DNA: TGTGCCAGCAGCCAAGATAGACTAGCGCTTTACAATGAGCAGTTCTTC. Amino acids: CASSQDRLALYNEQFF.

This sequence joins TRBV18 and TRBJ2-1, with TRBD2 matching 9 bases. Losses at the gene ends were 5 bases for V and 4 bases for J; bases not matched to a gene: 3. Germline loops: CDR1 KGHSH, CDR2 LQKENI. This CDR3 comprises 14 residues. The CDR3 spells CASSDSGGYNEQFF. In DNA, the CDR3 is TGTGCCAGCTCAGATAGCGGGGGTTACAATGAGCAGTTCTTC. Full variable domain (outside the CDR3, taken from reference TRBV18 and TRBJ2-1): NAGVMQNPRHLVRRRGQEARLRCSPMKGHSHVYWYRQLPEEGLKFMVYLQKENIIDESGMPKERFSAEFPKEGPSILRIQQVVRGDSAAYFCASSDSGGYNEQFFGPGTRLTVL.

V is TRBV6-1 and J is TRBJ2-1; D is unresolved. Trimming removed 3 bases at V and 9 bases at J, with 12 bases between. Germline CDR1 reads MNHNS; CDR2 reads SASEGT. The CDR3 runs 13 residues. The DNA for the CDR3 is TGTGCCAGCAGTGATACTTTCTCGGGTGAGCAGTTCTTC. Translated, it gives CASSDTFSGEQFF.

V and J are TRBV5-1 and TRBJ2-5; 8 nucleotides match TRBD2. Germline loops: CDR1 SGHRS, CDR2 YFSETQ. The CDR3 runs 14 residues. J gave up 3 bases and V 6 bases, and 7 bases lay outside the gene matches. CDR3 DNA: TGCGCCAGCAACGAGGGGCGGGGGGAAGAGACCCAGTACTTC. This translates into CASNEGRGEETQYF.

V and J are TRBV9 and TRBJ1-1; a possible D gene is TRBD1 (6 bases). CDR3 length equals 15 residues. Trimming pared 3 bases from V and 0 bases from J, leaving 12 bases between. Germline loops: CDR1 SGDLS, CDR2 YYNGEE. The CDR3 is CASSDPSGVNTEAFF. The CDR3 DNA sequence: TGTGCCAGCAGCGACCCATCAGGGGTGAACACTGAAGCTTTCTTT.

The chain has TRBV29-1 and TRBJ2-1, with 12 bases lining up with TRBD2. Trimming took 4 bases from V and 5 from J; bases not matched to a gene: 6. This CDR3 has 15 amino acids. Germline assignment: CDR1 SQVTM and CDR2 ANQGSEA. CDR3 protein: CSVVGWTSGDNEQFF. The CDR3 region has the DNA TGCAGCGTTGTGGGGTGGACTAGCGGGGACAATGAGCAGTTCTTC.

The genes are TRBV2 and TRBJ2-3; D is unresolved. Germline assignment: CDR1 SNHLY and CDR2 FYNNEI. With 8 bases removed from V and 1 base from J, the gap between germline ends came to 13 bases. This CDR3 has 14 residues. The CDR3 DNA reads as TGTGCCAGCTGGGTGGGCCTTGGCACAGATACGCAGTATTTT. It codes for CASWVGLGTDTQYF.

In DNA, the CDR3 is TGTGCCAGCACCTGGGACAGGGGTCCCACCTATGGCTACACCTTC. It specifies CASTWDRGPTYGYTF. The rearrangement uses TRBV6-1 and TRBJ1-2; TRBD1 agrees at 10 bases. The CDR3 totals 15 residues. Germline V lookup: CDR1 MNHNS, CDR2 SASEGT. V was pared by 7 bases and J by 4 bases, with 9 bases of the junction left unmatched.

The V and J genes are TRBV7-6 and TRBJ1-3, with a tentative D call TRBD1 (5 bases). CDR3 size: 15 residues. Germline V gene lookup returns CDR1 SGHVS and CDR2 FNYEAQ. Trimming pared 1 base from V and 0 bases from J, leaving 7 bases between. In DNA, the CDR3 is TGTGCCAGCAGCTTAGACGGGGGCTCTGGAAACACCATATATTTT. This translates into CASSLDGGSGNTIYF.

This clone was observed a few times. The J gene is TRBJ1-4, the V gene TRBV7-9; 8 nucleotides agree with TRBD1. The CDR3 consists of 14 residues. Germline trimming cut 6 bases from V and 5 bases from J; bases unmatched to any gene: 5. CDR1 SEHNR and CDR2 FQNEAQ come from the germline V gene (reference sequence). CDR3 bases: TGTGCCAGCAGACCGGGACAGGCGAATGAAAAACTGTTTTTT. This translates into CASRPGQANEKLFF.

J is TRBJ1-5 and V is TRBV6-1, with a tentative D call TRBD1 (6 bases). Germline V CDR1 and CDR2: MNHNS, SASEGT. V was shortened by 6 bases and J by 1 base, with 13 bases between the two germline ends. The length of the CDR3 is 15 residues. For the CDR3, the DNA is TGTGCCAGCAGCCCGACAGGCGGGAGCAATCAGCCCCAGCATTTT. Protein sequence: CASSPTGGSNQPQHF.

The chain links TRBV19 to TRBJ1-5, with D possibly matching TRBD1 (6 bases). This CDR3 region has 15 residues. Trimming left V 6 bases short and J 4 bases short, with 16 bases between. Germline CDR1 LNHDA, CDR2 SQIVND (reference sequence). The DNA of the CDR3 is TGTGCCAGTAGGGGGGCCGGGAGGGGAAATCAGCCCCAGCATTTT. Translated, it gives CASRGAGRGNQPQHF.

This clone was detected once. The chain couples TRBV7-6 to TRBJ1-1; D unclear. V dropped 5 bases and J dropped 3 bases, with 10 bases sitting between them. The CDR3 is 13 residues long. Germline-derived CDR1 and CDR2 are SGHVS and FNYEAQ. For the CDR3, the DNA is TGTGCCAGCAGCATCGGGGTGGACACTGAAGCTTTCTTT. The encoded protein is CASSIGVDTEAFF.

The gene calls are TRBV27 and TRBJ2-1; 7 bases are a match to TRBD2. V dropped 3 bases and J dropped 3; count of bases not matched to a gene: 2. The CDR3 totals 14 residues. Germline V lookup: CDR1 MNHEY, CDR2 SMNVEV (reference sequence). The CDR3 sequence: CASSLASGYNEQFF. The CDR3 bases are TGTGCCAGCAGTTTGGCTAGCGGCTACAATGAGCAGTTCTTC.

J is TRBJ1-2 and V is TRBV28; no definite D call. The germline CDR1 and CDR2 sequences are MDHEN and SYDVKM. V was clipped by 1 base and J by 9 bases, with 15 bases between them. The CDR3 is made up of 14 amino acids. CDR3 sequence: CASSLSGSQASYTF. The CDR3 DNA follows: TGTGCCAGCAGTTTATCAGGTTCTCAGGCGAGCTACACCTTC.

The gene calls are TRBV27 and TRBJ1-1; 8 bases align to TRBD1. Germline CDR1 MNHEY, CDR2 SMNVEV (reference sequence). This CDR3 is 16 amino acids long. The ends lost 2 bases at V and 4 bases at J; junction bases unmatched: 9. CDR3 sequence reads: CASSLLGQGLGTEAFF. CDR3 sequence (DNA): TGTGCCAGCAGTTTACTCGGACAGGGTTTGGGCACTGAAGCTTTCTTT.

The rearrangement joins TRBV19 to TRBJ1-3; 11 bases align to TRBD1. Trimming took 3 bases from V and 0 from J; bases not matched to a gene: 4. Germline-derived CDR1 and CDR2 are LNHDA and SQIVND (reference sequence). CDR3 size: 17 residues. Written as DNA, the CDR3 is TGTGCCAGTAGTATCTCCGGGACAGGGGGCTCTGGAAACACCATATATTTT. Its protein is CASSISGTGGSGNTIYF.